These 8 T cell receptor beta chains were all obtained from the same sample, sequenced in a study of Graves' ophthalmopathy and Graves' hyperthyroidism. The authors amplified TCR beta CDR3 regions, and they did so from RNA transcripts for repertoire sequencing. RT-PCR with HTBI primers came first, then second-round multiplex PCR. Via MiXCR, TCRdb re-called the multiplex PCR reads, giving one row per CDR3 protein. The profile shows over 450,000 distinct CDR3 sequences, roughly 14% of them singletons. The specimen sequenced was blood. The source is a woman aged 25 to 39 with Graves' ophthalmopathy.

This clonotype was observed a few times. CDR3 sequence: CASSPGPEVHNYGYTF. DNA of the CDR3: TGTGCCAGCTCACCAGGTCCAGAGGTCCATAACTATGGCTACACCTTC. The chain is built from TRBV18 and TRBJ1-2; D is unclear. Trimming pared 2 bases from V and 1 base from J, leaving 14 bases between. Germline loops: CDR1 KGHSH, CDR2 LQKENI. The length of the CDR3 is 16 residues.

This clonotype was picked up many times. The chain employs TRBV6-5 and TRBJ1-1, with D hard to call. The germline V gene has CDR1 MNHEY and CDR2 SVGAGI. V dropped 2 bases and J dropped 1 base, with 8 bases sitting between them. The CDR3 is 14 amino acids. The CDR3 here is CASSYAGWNTEAFF. In DNA form, the CDR3 reads TGTGCCAGCAGTTACGCGGGTTGGAACACTGAAGCTTTCTTT.

This clonotype was seen ten or more times. V and J are TRBV6-1 and TRBJ1-2; the match to TRBD1 covers 8 bases. This CDR3 region has 14 residues. Germline loops: CDR1 MNHNS, CDR2 SASEGT. V trimming: 4 bases; J trimming: 6 bases; junction bases outside the gene matches: 7. This chain's CDR3 is CASSAGQGGNGYTF. CDR3 nucleotides: TGTGCCAGCAGTGCCGGACAGGGAGGGAATGGCTACACCTTC.

This sequence joins TRBV30 and TRBJ1-1; TRBD1 is a possible D gene (5 bases). Germline assignment: CDR1 GTSNPN and CDR2 SVGIG (reference sequence). Trimming stripped 2 bases from V and 11 bases from J, with 12 bases between. CDR3 length: 11 amino acids. The CDR3 here is CAWSYLGLAFF. CDR3 bases: TGTGCCTGGAGTTACCTGGGGCTTGCTTTCTTT.

Details on this clonotype: One end of the junction is discordant with germline, which a read error may explain. The J gene is TRBJ2-2, the V gene TRBV28; D uncertain. This CDR3 has 15 residues. The germline V gene has CDR1 MDHEN and CDR2 SYDVKM. CDR3 amino acids: CASSIWSVETGELFF. The CDR3 DNA reads TGTGCCAGCAGTATATGGTCCGTAGAGACCGGGGAGCTGTTTTTT.

The sample holds many counts of this clonotype. V gene TRBV2 combines with J gene TRBJ1-1; possible D gene TRBD1, 6 bases. V dropped 7 bases and J dropped 4 bases, with 19 bases sitting between them. The CDR3 extends over 15 amino acids. Germline V CDR1 and CDR2: SNHLY, FYNNEI. The CDR3 is CASTQGGMGGTEAFF. Written as DNA, the CDR3 is TGTGCCAGCACACAAGGGGGGATGGGGGGCACTGAAGCTTTCTTT.

About this clonotype itself: A single base separates this from a much larger clone, so it may be a read error. The rearrangement links TRBV12-3 or TRBV12-4 to TRBJ1-5, with TRBD1 matching 7 bases. The CDR3 totals 16 residues. The CDR3 DNA sequence: TGTGCCAGCAGGTCGGGGACAGTCTTAAAAGAGCAGCCCAAGCATTTT. Amino acids: CASRSGTVLKEQPKHF.

Ten or more counts support this clonotype. The V gene is TRBV7-2, the J gene TRBJ2-5; D is ambiguous. The CDR3 spans 13 residues. The germline gives CDR1 SGHTA, CDR2 FQGNSA. The V gene lost 1 base and the J gene lost 5 bases, with 8 bases spanning the gap. The CDR3 bases are TGTGCCAGCAGCTTAGGAGGAGTTGAGACCCAGTACTTC. It yields the protein CASSLGGVETQYF.